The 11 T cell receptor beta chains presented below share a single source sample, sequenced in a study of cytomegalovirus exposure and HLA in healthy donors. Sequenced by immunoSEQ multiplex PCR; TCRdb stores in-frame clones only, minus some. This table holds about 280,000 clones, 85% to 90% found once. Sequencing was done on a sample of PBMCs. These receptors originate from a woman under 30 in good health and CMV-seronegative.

The CDR3, as DNA: TGTGCCGGATCGCAGGGGCGGGACACTGAAGCTTTCTTT. It specifies CAGSQGRDTEAFF. The chain is built from TRBV6-1 and TRBJ1-1; tentatively, D is TRBD1 (6 bases). From germline, CDR1 is MNHNS and CDR2 SASEGT. V was clipped by 11 bases and J by 3 bases, with 16 bases between them. This CDR3 comprises 13 residues.

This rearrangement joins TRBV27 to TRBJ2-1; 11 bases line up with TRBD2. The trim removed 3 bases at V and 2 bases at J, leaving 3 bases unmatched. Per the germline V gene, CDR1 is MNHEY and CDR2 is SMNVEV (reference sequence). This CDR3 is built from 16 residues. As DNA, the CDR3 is TGTGCCAGCAGTTTCGTAGCGGGAGGGACCTACAATGAGCAGTTCTTC. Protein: CASSFVAGGTYNEQFF.

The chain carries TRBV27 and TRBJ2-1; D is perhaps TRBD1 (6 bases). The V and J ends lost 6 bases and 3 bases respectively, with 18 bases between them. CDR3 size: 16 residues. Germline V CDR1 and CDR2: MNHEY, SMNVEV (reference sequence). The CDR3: CASSPYNRVNYNEQFF. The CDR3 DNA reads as TGTGCCAGCAGCCCCTATAACAGGGTTAACTACAATGAGCAGTTCTTC.

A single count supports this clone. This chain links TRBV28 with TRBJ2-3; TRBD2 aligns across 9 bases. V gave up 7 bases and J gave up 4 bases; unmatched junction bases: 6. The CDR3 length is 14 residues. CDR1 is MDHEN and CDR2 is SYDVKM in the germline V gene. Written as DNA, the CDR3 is TGTGCCAGCAAGCTAGCGGGATCGGCAGATACGCAGTATTTT. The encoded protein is CASKLAGSADTQYF. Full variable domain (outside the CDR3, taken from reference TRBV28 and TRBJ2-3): DVKVTQSSRYLVKRTGEKVFLECVQDMDHENMFWYRQDPGLGLRLIYFSYDVKMKEKGDIPEGYSVSREKKERFSLILESASTNQTSMYLCASKLAGSADTQYFGPGTRLTVL.

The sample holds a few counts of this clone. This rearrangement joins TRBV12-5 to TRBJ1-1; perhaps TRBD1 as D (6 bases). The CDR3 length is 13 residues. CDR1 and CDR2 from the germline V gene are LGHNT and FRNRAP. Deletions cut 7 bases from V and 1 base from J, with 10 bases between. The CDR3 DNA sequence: TGTGCTAGTGCCGCACAGGGGAACACTGAAGCTTTCTTT. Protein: CASAAQGNTEAFF.

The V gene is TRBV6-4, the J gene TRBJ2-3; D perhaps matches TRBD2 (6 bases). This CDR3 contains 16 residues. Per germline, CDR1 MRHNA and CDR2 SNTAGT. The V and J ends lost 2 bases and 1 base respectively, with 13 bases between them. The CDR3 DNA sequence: TGTGCCAGCAGTGACCTTAGCGGAAGCGGCACAGATACGCAGTATTTT. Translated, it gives CASSDLSGSGTDTQYF.

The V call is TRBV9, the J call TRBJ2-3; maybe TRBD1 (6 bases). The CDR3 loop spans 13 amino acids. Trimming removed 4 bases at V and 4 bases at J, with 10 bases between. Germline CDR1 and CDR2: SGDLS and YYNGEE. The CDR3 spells CASSSGVSDTQYF. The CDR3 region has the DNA TGTGCCAGCAGCTCAGGGGTCTCAGATACGCAGTATTTT.

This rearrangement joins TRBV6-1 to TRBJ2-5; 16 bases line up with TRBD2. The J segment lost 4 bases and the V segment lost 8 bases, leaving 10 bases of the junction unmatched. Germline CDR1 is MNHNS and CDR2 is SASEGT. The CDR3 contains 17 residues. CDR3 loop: CASRAAGLAGGGETQYF. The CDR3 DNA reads TGTGCCAGCCGTGCTGCGGGACTAGCGGGAGGGGGAGAGACCCAGTACTTC.

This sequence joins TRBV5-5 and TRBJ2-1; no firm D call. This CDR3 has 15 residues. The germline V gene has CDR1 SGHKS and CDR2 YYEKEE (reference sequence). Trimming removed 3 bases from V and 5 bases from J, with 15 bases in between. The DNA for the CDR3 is TGTGCCAGCAGCTCCGGAGCATACTTCAACAATGAGCAGTTCTTC. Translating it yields CASSSGAYFNNEQFF.

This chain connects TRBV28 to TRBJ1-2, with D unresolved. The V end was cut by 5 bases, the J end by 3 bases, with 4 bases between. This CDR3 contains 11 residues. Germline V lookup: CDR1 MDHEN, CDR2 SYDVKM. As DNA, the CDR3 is TGTGCCAGCAGTGGAGACTATGGCTACACCTTC. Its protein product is CASSGDYGYTF.

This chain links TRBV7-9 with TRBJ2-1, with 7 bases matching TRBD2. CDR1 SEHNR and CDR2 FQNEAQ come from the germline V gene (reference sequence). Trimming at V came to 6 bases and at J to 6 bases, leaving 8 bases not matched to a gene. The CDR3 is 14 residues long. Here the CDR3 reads CASRRLADTNEQFF. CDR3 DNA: TGTGCCAGCAGGCGACTAGCAGATACCAATGAGCAGTTCTTC.